The 27 T cell receptor beta chains reported below all come from one sample, sequenced in a study of tumor-infiltrating lymphocytes in primary liver carcinoma (dated by TCRdb to 2016 to 2017). Blood RNA was extracted from unsorted whole blood using TRIzol reagent, and germline DNA was obtained with the DNeasy Blood & Tissue kit. Sequencing used an Illumina HiSeq 2500. TCRbeta-specific cDNA was reverse-transcribed from 500 ng total RNA using a constant-region primer and ProtoScript II reverse transcriptase. TCRbeta libraries were built with three nested multiplex PCR rounds, a slightly modified ARM-PCR procedure. Each of the first two PCR rounds ran for about 10 cycles using multiplex TRBV1-TRBV30 forward primers together with a Cbeta reverse primer. The raw public data were reprocessed by TCRdb itself: fastp quality trimming at Q25, MiXCR clonotype calling, in-frame beta chains only. Each entry is one CDR3 protein sequence, shown with its most common DNA and genes. This sample comprises nearly 200,000 distinct CDR3 sequences, less than 65% of them detected only once. Roughly 6.4% of the sample rests with the top ten.

Material for sequencing was peripheral blood. All receptors derive from a woman aged 55-69 years with primary liver carcinoma and hepatitis B virus infection.

On this clonotype: Relative to the germline gene, one junction end is altered; a read error may explain this. The chain has TRBV28 and TRBJ2-5; no clear D. Germline values: CDR1 MDHEN, CDR2 SYDVKM. This CDR3 has 11 residues. The CDR3 DNA follows: TGTGGCAGCAGTTTAAGCGAGACCCAGTACTTC. As protein: CGSSLSETQYF.

Ten or more counts support this clonotype. The chain recombines TRBV12-3 or TRBV12-4 with TRBJ1-5; TRBD1 is a possible D gene (6 bases). The CDR3 is made up of 12 amino acids. Trimming shortened V by 6 bases and J by 7 bases, and 10 bases separated the two germline ends. The CDR3 is CASSSQGQPQHF. For the CDR3, the DNA is TGTGCCAGCAGCTCACAGGGACAGCCCCAGCATTTT.

This clonotype was seen only a few times. V and J are TRBV6-1 and TRBJ1-1; the D gene is possibly TRBD1 (5 bases). V lost 6 bases and J 11 bases, leaving 13 bases between the germline ends. The CDR3 is 11 amino acids. CDR1 MNHNS and CDR2 SASEGT come from the germline V gene. The CDR3 is CASSPDSRAFF. The DNA of the CDR3 is TGTGCCAGCAGCCCAGACAGCAGGGCTTTCTTT.

In this sample, this clonotype turned up many times. The chain uses TRBV4-1 and TRBJ2-5; D gene uncertain. The length of the CDR3 is 12 residues. Trimming pared 8 bases from V and 3 bases from J, leaving 10 bases between. Germline assignment: CDR1 MGHRA and CDR2 YSYEKL. CDR3 DNA sequence: TGCGCCAGCTCATCTACGGAAGAGACCCAGTACTTC. Translated: CASSSTEETQYF.

To note about this clonotype: A single base separates this from a much larger clone, so it may be a read error. The chain combines TRBV7-8 with TRBJ2-1; the D gene is possibly TRBD1 (6 bases). Germline V gives CDR1 SGHVS, CDR2 FQNEAQ. The CDR3 is 13 amino acids. V was cut by 5 bases and J by 13 bases, with 18 bases left in between. CDR3 bases: TGTGCCAGCAGCACCCGGACAGAGTTACTTCAGTTCTTC. Translation gives CASSTRTELLQFF. The full variable domain, in which reference TRBV7-8 and TRBJ2-1 provide the parts outside the CDR3, is GAGVSQSPRYKVAKRGQDVALRCDPISGHVSLFWYQQALGQGPEFLTYFQNEAQLDKSGLPSDRFFAERPEGSVSTLKIQRTQQEDSAVYLCASSTRTELLQFFGPGTRLTVL.

Notes on this clonotype: One end of the junction fails to match germline, which may point to a read error. The V gene is TRBV11-2, the J gene TRBJ2-7, with D tentatively TRBD1 (6 bases). Germline V gene sequence: CDR1 SGHAT, CDR2 FQNNGV. The CDR3 runs 13 residues. The CDR3 region is CAGSRDMVYEQYF. CDR3 coding DNA: TGTGCCGGCAGCAGGGACATGGTGTACGAGCAGTACTTC.

Note on this clonotype: Since the CDR3 does not end with the conserved phenylalanine or tryptophan, this likely comes from a read error. The rearrangement links TRBV11-2 to TRBJ2-1; tentatively, D is TRBD2 (5 bases). The germline V gene encodes CDR1 SGHAT and CDR2 FQNNGV. The CDR3 contains 13 residues. V dropped 0 bases and J dropped 10 bases, with 10 bases sitting between them. The CDR3 DNA is TGTGCCAGCAGCTTAGATGTTCAGCGGGAGCAGTTCTTA. Translation: CASSLDVQREQFL.

On this clonotype: A much larger clone sits a single nucleotide away, making a read error possible. The chain links TRBV11-2 to TRBJ2-7, with D possibly being TRBD2 (6 bases). The CDR3 has 12 residues. Trimming pared 10 bases from V and 3 bases from J, leaving 13 bases between. Germline CDR1 reads SGHAT; CDR2 reads FQNNGV. CDR3 bases: TGTGCCAACAGTCCCGGGGGCTACGAGCAGTACTTC. Translated: CANSPGGYEQYF.

Turning to this clonotype: One end of the junction fails to match germline, which may point to a read error. This sequence joins TRBV29-1 and TRBJ2-6; possible D gene TRBD1, 6 bases. Germline V gene sequence: CDR1 SQVTM, CDR2 ANQGSEA. The CDR3 has 17 amino acids. CDR3 DNA: TGTAGCCCAGAGTACAGGGCCCACGGTTCTGGGGCCAACGTCCTGACTTTC. It yields the protein CSPEYRAHGSGANVLTF.

This clonotype has just a few counts. It may be a read error: a sequence one base away is much more abundant. The chain joins TRBV6-5 to TRBJ1-3; D is perhaps TRBD1 (5 bases). There are 13 residues in the CDR3. CDR1 MNHEY and CDR2 SVGAGI come from the germline V gene. The CDR3 is CASSPGSGNAIYF. In DNA form, the CDR3 reads TGTGCCAGCAGCCCAGGGAGTGGAAACGCCATATATTTT.

This chain links TRBV6-1 with TRBJ1-5; no clear D. The CDR3 extends over 15 amino acids. V was shortened by 3 bases and J by 2 bases, with 11 bases between the two germline ends. The germline CDR1 and CDR2 sequences are MNHNS and SASEGT. The CDR3 DNA reads TGTGCCAGCAGTGACTGGGCAGGCTGCAATCAGCCCCAGCATTTT. Its translation is CASSDWAGCNQPQHF.

Regarding this clonotype: The junction departs from germline at one end; a sequencing error may be responsible. The chain links TRBV11-2 to TRBJ2-5; TRBD1 or TRBD2 may be the D gene (5 bases each). CDR3 length equals 15 residues. The germline V gene encodes CDR1 SGHAT and CDR2 FQNNGV. CDR3 nucleotides: TGTGCCAGCAGCTTAGAACGAGGGGCCGGGGAGACCCGGTACTTC. This sequence encodes CASSLERGAGETRYF.

This clonotype was seen a few times. This rearrangement joins TRBV13 to TRBJ2-7; 9 positions agree with TRBD2. The CDR3 length is 14 residues. J was trimmed by 6 bases and V by 4 bases; bases with no gene match: 7. Germline-derived CDR1 and CDR2 are PRHDT and FYEKMQ (reference sequence). In DNA form, the CDR3 reads TGTGCCAGCAGCTCTAGCTTAGCGGGAGTCGAGCAGTACTTC. As protein: CASSSSLAGVEQYF. The full variable domain, completed using reference TRBV13 and TRBJ2-7, is AAGVIQSPRHLIKEKRETATLKCYPIPRHDTVYWYQQGPGQDPQFLISFYEKMQSDKGSIPDRFSAQQFSDYHSELNMSSLELGDSALYFCASSSSLAGVEQYFGPGTRLTVT.

This clonotype was counted a few times. With a much larger clone just one base away, this may be a read error. The chain couples TRBV29-1 to TRBJ1-1; D is perhaps TRBD1 (5 bases). Per germline, CDR1 SQVTM and CDR2 ANQGSEA. The CDR3 covers 13 residues. Trimming removed 8 bases from V and 7 bases from J, with 20 bases in between. This CDR3 reads CSPGRDWEGEAFF. CDR3 DNA sequence: TGCAGCCCTGGCCGGGACTGGGAAGGTGAAGCTTTCTTT. The complete variable domain, with remaining parts taken from reference TRBV29-1 and TRBJ1-1, reads SAVISQKPSRDICQRGTSLTIQCQVDSQVTMMFWYRQQPGQSLTLIATANQGSEATYESGFVIDKFPISRPNLTFSTLTVSNMSPEDSSIYLCSPGRDWEGEAFFGQGTRLTVV.

This clonotype was counted ten times or more. The chain combines TRBV12-3 or TRBV12-4 with TRBJ1-2, with D possibly TRBD1 on 6 matching bases. Between the trimmed V and J ends, which lost 4 bases and 4 bases, there was a span of 7 bases. The CDR3 has 12 amino acids. The DNA of the CDR3 is TGTGCCAGCAGTTCCAGGGGCTATGGCTACACCTTC. It yields the protein CASSSRGYGYTF.

This clonotype was observed at least ten times. The chain carries TRBV29-1 and TRBJ2-1, with 8 bases lining up with TRBD2. Germline CDR1 is SQVTM and CDR2 is ANQGSEA. This CDR3 is 12 amino acids long. V trimming: 5 bases; J trimming: 6 bases; junction bases outside the gene matches: 3. In DNA, the CDR3 is TGCAGCGTTAGGGCGGGAGGCAATGAGCAGTTCTTC. It encodes CSVRAGGNEQFF.

This clonotype was picked up many times. This chain uses TRBV12-3 or TRBV12-4 with TRBJ1-2; 8 positions agree with TRBD1. Trimming cost V 5 bases and J 8 bases; bases outside gene matches: 7. The CDR3 contains 13 residues. CDR3 nucleotide sequence: TGTGCCAGCAGTGAGACAGGGGTCCACGGCTACACCTTC. This encodes CASSETGVHGYTF.

The chain joins TRBV29-1 to TRBJ2-7; perhaps TRBD1 as D (6 bases). Germline V gene sequence: CDR1 SQVTM, CDR2 ANQGSEA. This CDR3 is 16 amino acids long. Trimming left V 7 bases short and J 9 bases short, with 31 bases between. CDR3 in DNA: TGCAGCGCCCCGGGACAAGGGGCCGGAATCACAAAAGGGCAGTACTTC. It is translated as CSAPGQGAGITKGQYF.

This clonotype was found many times. Compared with germline, one end of the junction differs, possibly owing to a read error. The chain employs TRBV11-3 and TRBJ1-2; TRBD1 agrees at 7 bases. The CDR3 spans 16 residues. In germline, CDR1 is SGHNT, CDR2 YENEEA. The chain's CDR3 is CASSLEGRRGVYGCTF. Here the CDR3 DNA reads TGTGCCAGCAGCTTAGAAGGGCGCAGGGGGGTCTATGGCTGCACCTTC.

About this clonotype: It may be a read error: a sequence one base away is much more abundant. The chain uses TRBV6-5 and TRBJ1-2, with 10 bases identical to TRBD1. The CDR3 runs 14 residues. Germline assignment: CDR1 MNHEY and CDR2 SVGAGI. Written as DNA, the CDR3 is TGTACCAGCAGTTCGGGACAGGGGATCTATGGCTACACCTTC. Its protein is CTSSSGQGIYGYTF.

With respect to this clonotype: Given a much more abundant clone one base away, this may be a read error. The chain carries TRBV14 and TRBJ1-1; D uncertain. Germline CDR1 reads SGHDN; CDR2 reads FVKESK. This CDR3 region has 13 residues. CDR3 bases: TGTGCCAGCAACCAAAGCATGGTCGCTGAAGCTTTCTTT. Its protein is CASNQSMVAEAFF.

This clonotype appeared many times. The genes are TRBV6-6 and TRBJ2-7; TRBD1 agrees at 9 bases. V shed 6 bases, J shed 0 bases, and the junction held 6 bases outside the gene matches. From germline, CDR1 is MNHNY and CDR2 SVGAGI (reference sequence). There are 15 residues in the CDR3. DNA for the CDR3: TGTGCCAGCAGGCCTTGGGGACAGGGCTCCTACGAGCAGTACTTC. It is translated as CASRPWGQGSYEQYF.

V usage is TRBV12-3 or TRBV12-4 and J usage is TRBJ2-1; perhaps TRBD1 as D (6 bases). V shed 3 bases and J shed 3 bases, with 12 bases lying between them. The CDR3 sequence is 15 residues long. The CDR3 loop is CASSLGRGHYNEQFF. In nucleotides, the CDR3 is TGTGCCAGCAGTTTGGGCAGGGGTCACTACAATGAGCAGTTCTTC.

A remark on this clonotype: One base away lies a much larger clone, so this may be a sequencing read error. The chain employs TRBV6-1 and TRBJ2-5, with D maybe TRBD1 (5 bases). Per germline, CDR1 MNHNS and CDR2 SASEGT. This CDR3 contains 13 residues. The CDR3 here is CDSARQYQETQYF. CDR3 in DNA: TGTGACAGCGCACGACAGTACCAAGAGACCCAGTACTTC.

This clonotype turned up a few times. This sequence joins TRBV6-1 and TRBJ2-2; either TRBD1 or TRBD2 may fit D (5 bases each). Trimming removed 6 bases from V and 8 bases from J, with 16 bases in between. Looked up from germline, CDR1 is MNHNS and CDR2 is SASEGT. This CDR3 has 14 residues. The CDR3 spells CASRPGLASGELFF. The CDR3 nucleotides are TGTGCCAGCAGGCCGGGGCTAGCATCGGGGGAGCTGTTTTTT.

The chain recombines TRBV6-6 with TRBJ1-1; D uncertain. Between the trimmed V and J ends, which lost 6 bases and 6 bases, there was a span of 14 bases. CDR3 length equals 13 residues. CDR1 and CDR2 from the germline V gene are MNHNY and SVGAGI (reference sequence). CDR3 in amino acids: CASREGQPPEAFF. The CDR3 nucleotides read TGTGCCAGCAGAGAGGGTCAGCCCCCTGAAGCTTTCTTT.

With regard to this clonotype: Its ends do not fully match the called genes, so a read error is possible. V is TRBV5-1 and J is TRBJ2-2; D remains unclear. In germline, CDR1 is SGHRS, CDR2 YFSETQ. The CDR3 is made up of 15 amino acids. The CDR3 nucleotides are TGCGCCAGCGGCTTAGCAGACGGGAACACCGGGGAGCTGTTTTTT. It codes for CASGLADGNTGELFF.